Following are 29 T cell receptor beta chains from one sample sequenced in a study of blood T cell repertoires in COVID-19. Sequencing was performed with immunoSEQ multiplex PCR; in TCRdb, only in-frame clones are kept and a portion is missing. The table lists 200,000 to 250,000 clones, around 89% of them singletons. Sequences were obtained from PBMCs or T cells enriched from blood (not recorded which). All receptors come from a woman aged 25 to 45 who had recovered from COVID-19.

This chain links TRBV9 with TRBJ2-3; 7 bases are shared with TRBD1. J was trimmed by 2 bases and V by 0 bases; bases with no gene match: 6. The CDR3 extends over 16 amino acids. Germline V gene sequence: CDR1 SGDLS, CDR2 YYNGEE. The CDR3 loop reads CASSVVTGEYTDTQYF. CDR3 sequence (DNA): TGTGCCAGCAGCGTAGTTACAGGGGAGTACACAGATACGCAGTATTTT.

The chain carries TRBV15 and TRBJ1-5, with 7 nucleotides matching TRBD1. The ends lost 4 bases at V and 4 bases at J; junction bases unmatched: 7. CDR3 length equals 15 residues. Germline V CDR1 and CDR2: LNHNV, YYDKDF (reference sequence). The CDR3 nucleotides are TGTGCCACCAGCATGAACCGGGACAGTAATCAGCCCCAGCATTTT. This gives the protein CATSMNRDSNQPQHF. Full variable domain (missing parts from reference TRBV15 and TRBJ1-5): DAMVIQNPRYQVTQFGKPVTLSCSQTLNHNVMYWYQQKSSQAPKLLFHYYDKDFNNEADTPDNFQSRRPNTSFCFLDIRSPGLGDTAMYLCATSMNRDSNQPQHFGDGTRLSIL.

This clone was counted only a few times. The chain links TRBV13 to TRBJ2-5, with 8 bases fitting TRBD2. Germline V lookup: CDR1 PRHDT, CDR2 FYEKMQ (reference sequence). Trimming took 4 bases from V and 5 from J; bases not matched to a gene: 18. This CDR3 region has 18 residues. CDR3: CASSSPLGRGVDPETQYF. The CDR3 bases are TGTGCCAGCAGCTCCCCGTTGGGGCGGGGGGTAGACCCGGAGACCCAGTACTTC.

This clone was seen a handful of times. The DNA of the CDR3 is TGTGCCAGCAGCTCTACTAGGCGGGGGACCCAGTACTTC. Translating it yields CASSSTRRGTQYF. V gene TRBV11-1 combines with J gene TRBJ2-5; D might be TRBD2 (6 bases). From germline, CDR1 is SGHAT and CDR2 FQDESV (reference sequence). CDR3 size: 13 residues. V was clipped by 4 bases and J by 7 bases, with 13 bases between them.

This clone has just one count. The CDR3 here is CSVPVNTGELFF. CDR3 in DNA: TGCAGCGTCCCAGTGAACACCGGGGAGCTGTTTTTT. The rearrangement links TRBV29-1 to TRBJ2-2; no reliable D call. Germline V gene lookup returns CDR1 SQVTM and CDR2 ANQGSEA. The CDR3 extends over 12 amino acids. V gave up 6 bases and J gave up 1 base, with 6 bases separating them.

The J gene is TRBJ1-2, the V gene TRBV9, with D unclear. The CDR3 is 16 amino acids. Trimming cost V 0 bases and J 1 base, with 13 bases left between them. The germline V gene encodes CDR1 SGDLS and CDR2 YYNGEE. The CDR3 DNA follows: TGTGCCAGCAGCGTAGCTCTCGGAGGAGATAACTATGGCTACACCTTC. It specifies CASSVALGGDNYGYTF.

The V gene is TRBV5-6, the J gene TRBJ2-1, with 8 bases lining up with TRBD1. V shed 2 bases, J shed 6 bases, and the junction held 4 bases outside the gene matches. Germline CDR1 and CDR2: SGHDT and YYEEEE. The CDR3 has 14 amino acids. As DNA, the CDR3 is TGTGCCAGCAGCTTCCAGGGGGCATTCAATGAGCAGTTCTTC. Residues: CASSFQGAFNEQFF.

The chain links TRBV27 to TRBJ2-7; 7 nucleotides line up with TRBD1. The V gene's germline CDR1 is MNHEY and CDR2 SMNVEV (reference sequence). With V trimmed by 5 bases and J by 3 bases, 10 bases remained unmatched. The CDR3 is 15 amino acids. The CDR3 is CASSPPTGSYYEQYF. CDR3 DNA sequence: TGTGCCAGCAGTCCGCCGACAGGGTCCTACTACGAGCAGTACTTC.

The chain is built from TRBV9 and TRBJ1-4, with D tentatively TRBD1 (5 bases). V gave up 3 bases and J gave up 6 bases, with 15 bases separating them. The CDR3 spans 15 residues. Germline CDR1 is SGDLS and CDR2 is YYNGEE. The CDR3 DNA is TGTGCCAGCAGCGCCCACGGGGGTGGGGATGAAAAACTGTTTTTT. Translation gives CASSAHGGGDEKLFF.

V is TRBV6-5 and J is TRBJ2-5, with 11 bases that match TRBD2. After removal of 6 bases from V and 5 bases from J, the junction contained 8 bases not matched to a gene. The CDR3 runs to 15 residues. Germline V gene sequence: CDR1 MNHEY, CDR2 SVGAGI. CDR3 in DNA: TGTGCCAGCAGCCCACTAGCGGGGGAGTGGGAGACCCAGTACTTC. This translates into CASSPLAGEWETQYF.

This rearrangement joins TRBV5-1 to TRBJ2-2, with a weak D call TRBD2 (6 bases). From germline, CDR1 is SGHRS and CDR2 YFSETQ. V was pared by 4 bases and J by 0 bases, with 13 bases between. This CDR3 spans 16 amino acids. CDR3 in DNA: TGCGCCAGCAGCCAAGTGCCTAGCGCGAACACCGGGGAGCTGTTTTTT. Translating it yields CASSQVPSANTGELFF.

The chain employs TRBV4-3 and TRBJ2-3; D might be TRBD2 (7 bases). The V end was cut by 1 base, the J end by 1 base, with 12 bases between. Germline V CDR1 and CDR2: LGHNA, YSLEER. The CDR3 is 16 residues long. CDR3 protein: CASSQGAGARTDTQYF. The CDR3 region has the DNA TGCGCCAGCAGCCAAGGGGCGGGGGCCCGCACAGATACGCAGTATTTT.

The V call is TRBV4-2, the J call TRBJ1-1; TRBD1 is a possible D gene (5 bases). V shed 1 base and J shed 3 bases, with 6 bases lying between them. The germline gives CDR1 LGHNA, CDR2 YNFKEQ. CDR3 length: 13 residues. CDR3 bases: TGTGCCAGCAGCCAAGGACAGTACACTGAAGCTTTCTTT. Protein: CASSQGQYTEAFF.

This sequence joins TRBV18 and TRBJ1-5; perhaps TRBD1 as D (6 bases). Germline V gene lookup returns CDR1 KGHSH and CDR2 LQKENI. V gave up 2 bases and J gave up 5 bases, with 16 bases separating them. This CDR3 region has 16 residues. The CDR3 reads CASSPRPHTGHQPQHF. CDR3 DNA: TGTGCCAGCTCACCAAGACCCCACACAGGGCATCAGCCCCAGCATTTT.

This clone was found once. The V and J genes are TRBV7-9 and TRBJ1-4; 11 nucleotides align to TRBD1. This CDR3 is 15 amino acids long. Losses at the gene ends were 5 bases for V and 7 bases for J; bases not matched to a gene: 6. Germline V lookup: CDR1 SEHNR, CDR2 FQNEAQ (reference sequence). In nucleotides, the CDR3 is TGTGCCAGCAGCCCTGGACAGGGGGCCGGTGAAAAACTGTTTTTT. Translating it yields CASSPGQGAGEKLFF.

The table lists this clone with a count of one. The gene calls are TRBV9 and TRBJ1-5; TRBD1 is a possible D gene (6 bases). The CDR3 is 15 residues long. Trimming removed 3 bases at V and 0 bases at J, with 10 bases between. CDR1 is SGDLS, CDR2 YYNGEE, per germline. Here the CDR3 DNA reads TGTGCCAGCAGCGCGGGGGGGGCTAGCAATCAGCCCCAGCATTTT. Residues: CASSAGGASNQPQHF. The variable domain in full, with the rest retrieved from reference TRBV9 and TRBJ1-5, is DSGVTQTPKHLITATGQRVTLRCSPRSGDLSVYWYQQSLDQGLQFLIQYYNGEERAKGNILERFSAQQFPDLHSELNLSSLELGDSALYFCASSAGGASNQPQHFGDGTRLSIL.

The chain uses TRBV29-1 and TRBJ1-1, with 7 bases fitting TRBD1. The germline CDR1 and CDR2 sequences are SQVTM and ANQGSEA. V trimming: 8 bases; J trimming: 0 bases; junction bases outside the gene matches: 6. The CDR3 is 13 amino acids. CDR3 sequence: CSIRQGMNTEAFF. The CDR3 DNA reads TGCAGCATCCGACAGGGTATGAACACTGAAGCTTTCTTT.

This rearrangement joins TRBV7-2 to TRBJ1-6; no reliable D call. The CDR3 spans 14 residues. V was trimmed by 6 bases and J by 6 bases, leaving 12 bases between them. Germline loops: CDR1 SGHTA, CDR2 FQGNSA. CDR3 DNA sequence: TGTGCCAGCAGTTTACCCCACAGTAATTCACCCCTCCACTTT. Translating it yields CASSLPHSNSPLHF. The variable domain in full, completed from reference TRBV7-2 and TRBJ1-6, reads GAGVSQSPSNKVTEKGKDVELRCDPISGHTALYWYRQSLGQGLEFLIYFQGNSAPDKSGLPSDRFSAERTGGSVSTLTIQRTQQEDSAVYLCASSLPHSNSPLHFGNGTRLTVT.

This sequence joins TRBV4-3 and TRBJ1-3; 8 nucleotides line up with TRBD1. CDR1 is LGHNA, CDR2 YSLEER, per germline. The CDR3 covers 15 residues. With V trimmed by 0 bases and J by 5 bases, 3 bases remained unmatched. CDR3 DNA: TGCGCCAGCAGCCAAGACAGGGGGCTGCGAAACACCATATATTTT. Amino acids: CASSQDRGLRNTIYF.

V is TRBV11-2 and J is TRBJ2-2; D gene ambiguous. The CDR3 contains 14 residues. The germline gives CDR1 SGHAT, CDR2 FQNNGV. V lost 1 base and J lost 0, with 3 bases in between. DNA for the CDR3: TGTGCCAGCAGCTTAGCGGCGAACACCGGGGAGCTGTTTTTT. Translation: CASSLAANTGELFF.

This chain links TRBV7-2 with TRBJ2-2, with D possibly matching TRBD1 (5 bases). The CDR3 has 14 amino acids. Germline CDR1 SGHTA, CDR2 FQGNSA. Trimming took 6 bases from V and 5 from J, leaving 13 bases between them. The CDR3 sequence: CASSDGAWTGELFF. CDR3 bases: TGTGCCAGCAGTGATGGGGCGTGGACCGGGGAGCTGTTTTTT.

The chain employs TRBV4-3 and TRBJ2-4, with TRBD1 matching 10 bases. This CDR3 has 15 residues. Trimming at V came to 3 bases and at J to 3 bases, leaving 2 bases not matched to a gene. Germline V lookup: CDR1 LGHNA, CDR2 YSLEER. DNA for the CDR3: TGCGCCAGCAGCCAGGGACAGGGGAACAAAAACATTCAGTACTTC. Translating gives CASSQGQGNKNIQYF.

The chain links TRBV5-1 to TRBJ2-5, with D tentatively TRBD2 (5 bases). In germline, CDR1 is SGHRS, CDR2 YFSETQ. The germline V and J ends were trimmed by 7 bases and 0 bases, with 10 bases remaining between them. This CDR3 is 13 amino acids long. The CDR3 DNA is TGCGCCAGCGGCGACGGGAACCAAGAGACCCAGTACTTC. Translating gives CASGDGNQETQYF.

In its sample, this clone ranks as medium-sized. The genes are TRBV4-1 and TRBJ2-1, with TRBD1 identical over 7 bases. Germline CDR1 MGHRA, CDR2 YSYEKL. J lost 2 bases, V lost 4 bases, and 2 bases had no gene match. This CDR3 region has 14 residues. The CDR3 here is CASSPDRTYNEQFF. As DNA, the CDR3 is TGCGCCAGCAGCCCGGACAGGACCTACAATGAGCAGTTCTTC.

This CDR3 reads CASSPVRTGAGYTF. The CDR3 coding sequence is TGTGCCAGCAGCCCGGTCAGGACAGGGGCTGGCTACACCTTC. This chain links TRBV7-2 with TRBJ1-2, with 9 nucleotides matching TRBD1. There are 14 residues in the CDR3. V lost 5 bases, J lost 7 bases, and 8 bases stayed unmatched. Germline V gene sequence: CDR1 SGHTA, CDR2 FQGNSA.

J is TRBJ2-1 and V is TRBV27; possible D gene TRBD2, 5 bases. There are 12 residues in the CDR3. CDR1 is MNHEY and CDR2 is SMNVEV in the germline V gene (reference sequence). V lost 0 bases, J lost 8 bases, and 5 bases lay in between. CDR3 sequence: CASSLSRDEQFF. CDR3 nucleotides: TGTGCCAGCAGTTTATCGAGGGATGAGCAGTTCTTC.

The CDR3 region has the DNA TGTGCCAGCAGCTCGTCGGACAGGGTTGACACTGAAGCTTTCTTT. This encodes CASSSSDRVDTEAFF. The chain has TRBV7-8 and TRBJ1-1; 8 positions match TRBD1. Germline loops: CDR1 SGHVS, CDR2 FQNEAQ. V shed 4 bases, J shed 3 bases, and the junction held 7 bases outside the gene matches. CDR3 length equals 15 residues.

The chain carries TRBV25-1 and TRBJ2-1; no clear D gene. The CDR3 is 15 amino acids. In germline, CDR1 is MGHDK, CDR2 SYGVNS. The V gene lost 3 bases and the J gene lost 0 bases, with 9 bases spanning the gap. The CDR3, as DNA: TGTGCCAGCAGTGATTCACGGAGCTCCTACAATGAGCAGTTCTTC. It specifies CASSDSRSSYNEQFF.

The CDR3, as DNA: TGTGCCAGTACCCCGGTGGGGGGGAATCAGCCCCAGCATTTT. Its translation is CASTPVGGNQPQHF. The chain recombines TRBV19 with TRBJ1-5; a possible D gene is TRBD1 (5 bases). Trimming left V 7 bases short and J 4 bases short, with 14 bases between. There are 14 residues in the CDR3. Germline loops: CDR1 LNHDA, CDR2 SQIVND (reference sequence).